This TCR beta chain was observed in a study of blood T cells in healthy people across ages. As for the study in general: About one barcoded beta molecule was captured per two T cells (by template switching). Findings of the study overall: Observed TCR beta diversity per million T cells went down as age went up. This fall followed a roughly linear course with age.

Combining a sample-barcoded 5' primer with a J-beta primer mix, a second PCR ran for about 7 to 11 cycles. The study obtained at least 2.5 million CDR3-containing paired-end reads from every sample. TCRdb reprocessed the 5' RACE reads via MiXCR and lists one record per CDR3 protein. Counted here are 1,500,000 or so distinct CDR3 sequences, approximately 59% occurring once; the ten biggest clones make up 6.5% to 8.5%. A note on this clonotype: Its antigen is as yet unknown.

Input material: blood. This clonotype was obtained from a man aged 18 to 30 in good health.

The CDR3 region is CASSERTSGGGTQYF. CDR3 nucleotide sequence: TGTGCCAGCAGTGAAAGGACTAGCGGTGGGGGGACGCAGTATTTT. The V and J genes are TRBV6-1 and TRBJ2-3; 10 nucleotides line up with TRBD2. This CDR3 has 15 residues. J lost 9 bases, V lost 2 bases, and 8 bases had no gene match. The V gene's germline CDR1 is MNHNS and CDR2 SASEGT.